This T cell receptor beta chain is from a study of tumor-infiltrating lymphocytes in primary liver carcinoma. Study details: The tumors ranged from roughly 4.2 to 11 cm across and fell within stage T1-T3 N0M0.

Reverse transcription of around 500 ng total RNA with a constant-region primer produced TCR beta cDNA. Three nested multiplex PCR rounds of slightly modified ARM-PCR generated TCR beta libraries. Investigators reported that the first two PCR rounds, at around 9 cycles each, used TRBV1-TRBV30 forward primers with a C-beta reverse primer. From the multiplex PCR reads, TCRdb called clonotypes with MiXCR, one entry per CDR3 protein. This sample has some 180,000 distinct CDR3 sequences, with around four fifths found just once. Both RNA and DNA were isolated together from roughly 20-30 mg of bulk tissue that had not been sorted. By surgical resection, the patients were treated for their primary liver carcinoma. The CDR3 extends over 14 amino acids. Germline V gives CDR1 SEHNR, CDR2 FQNEAQ (reference sequence). On this clonotype itself: With a much larger clone just one base away, this may be a read error.

This TCR derives from a man aged 40-49 years with primary liver carcinoma and hepatitis B virus infection. The chain links TRBV7-9 to TRBJ2-7, with 7 bases fitting TRBD1. The sample comprised tumor tissue from primary liver carcinoma. In DNA, the CDR3 is TGTGCCAGAAGCTCCGGACAGGATCTCCACGAGCAGTACTTC. It codes for CARSSGQDLHEQYF.